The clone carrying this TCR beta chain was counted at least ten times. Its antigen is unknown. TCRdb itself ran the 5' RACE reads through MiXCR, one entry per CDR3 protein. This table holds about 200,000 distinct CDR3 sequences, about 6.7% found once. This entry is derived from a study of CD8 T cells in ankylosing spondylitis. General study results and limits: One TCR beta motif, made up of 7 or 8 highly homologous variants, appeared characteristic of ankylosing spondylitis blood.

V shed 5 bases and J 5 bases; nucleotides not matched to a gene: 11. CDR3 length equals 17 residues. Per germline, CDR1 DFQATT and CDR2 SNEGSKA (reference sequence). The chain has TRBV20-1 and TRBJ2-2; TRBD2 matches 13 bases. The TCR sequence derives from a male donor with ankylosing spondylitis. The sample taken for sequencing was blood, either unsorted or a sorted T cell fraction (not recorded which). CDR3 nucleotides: TGCAGTGCTCCTAGGACTAGCGGGAGAGGGGGGACCGGGGAGCTGTTTTTT. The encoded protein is CSAPRTSGRGGTGELFF.